This TCR beta chain came from a study of cytomegalovirus exposure and HLA in healthy donors. The PCR used 60 Vbeta and 13 Jbeta primers. Clones were read by immunoSEQ multiplex PCR, and TCRdb kept only the in-frame ones, dropping some. The sample includes 110,000 to 150,000 clones, 75% to 80% of them seen just once. Note on this clone: At one boundary the junction diverges from the germline segment, which might be a read error.

The source is a woman aged 25 to 39 in good health and CMV-seronegative. The sequenced sample consisted of PBMCs.

The CDR3 protein is CSSSFTRLAGDLTGELFF. The CDR3 bases are TGTTCCAGCAGCTTTACCCGACTAGCGGGGGACCTAACCGGGGAGCTGTTTTTT. The chain joins TRBV7-9 to TRBJ2-2; 12 nucleotides agree with TRBD2. The CDR3 spans 18 residues. CDR1 and CDR2 (germline): SEHNR, FQNEAQ (reference sequence). Using reference TRBV7-9 and TRBJ2-2 for the parts outside the CDR3, the full variable domain is DTGVSQNPRHKITKRGQNVTFRCDPISEHNRLYWYRQTLGQGPEFLTYFQNEAQLEKSRLLSDRFSAERPKGSFSTLEIQRTEQGDSAMYLCSSSFTRLAGDLTGELFFGEGSRLTVL.